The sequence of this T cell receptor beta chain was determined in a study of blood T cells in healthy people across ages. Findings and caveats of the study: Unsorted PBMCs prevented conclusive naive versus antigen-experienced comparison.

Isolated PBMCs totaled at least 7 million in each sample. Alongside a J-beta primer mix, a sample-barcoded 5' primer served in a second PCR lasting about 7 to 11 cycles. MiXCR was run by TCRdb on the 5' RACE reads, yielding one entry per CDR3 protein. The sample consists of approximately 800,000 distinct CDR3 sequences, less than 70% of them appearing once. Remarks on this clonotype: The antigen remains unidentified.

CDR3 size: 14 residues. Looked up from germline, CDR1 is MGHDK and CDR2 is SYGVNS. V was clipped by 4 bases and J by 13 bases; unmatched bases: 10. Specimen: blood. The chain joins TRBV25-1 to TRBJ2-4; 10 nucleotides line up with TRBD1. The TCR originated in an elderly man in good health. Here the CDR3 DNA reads TGTGCCAGCAGTGTCGGGACAGGGGCTTGGGGGCAGTACTTC. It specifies CASSVGTGAWGQYF.